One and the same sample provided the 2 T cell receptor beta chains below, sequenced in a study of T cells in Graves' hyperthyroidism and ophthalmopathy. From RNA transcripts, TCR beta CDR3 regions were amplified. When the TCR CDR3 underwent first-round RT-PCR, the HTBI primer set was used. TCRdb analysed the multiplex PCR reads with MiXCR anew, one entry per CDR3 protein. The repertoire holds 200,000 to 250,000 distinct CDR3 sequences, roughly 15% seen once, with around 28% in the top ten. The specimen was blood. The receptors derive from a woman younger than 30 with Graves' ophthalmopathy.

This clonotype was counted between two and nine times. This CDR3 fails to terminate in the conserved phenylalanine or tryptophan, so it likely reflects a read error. This CDR3 reads CASSESAGWSSSGNTIYL. The CDR3 region has the DNA TGTGCCAGCAGTGAATCGGCAGGTTGGTCCAGCTCTGGAAACACCATATATCTT. The rearrangement joins TRBV6-1 to TRBJ1-3; D is unresolved. The germline V gene has CDR1 MNHNS and CDR2 SASEGT. The CDR3 is made up of 18 amino acids. V lost 2 bases, J lost 0 bases, and 17 bases lay in between.

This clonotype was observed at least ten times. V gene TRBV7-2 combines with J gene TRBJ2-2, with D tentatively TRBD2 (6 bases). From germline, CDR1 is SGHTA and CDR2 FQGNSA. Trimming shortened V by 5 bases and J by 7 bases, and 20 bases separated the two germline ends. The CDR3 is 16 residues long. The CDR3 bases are TGTGCCAGCAGCCCCCGATTATCCCAGCGGGTCGGGGAGCTGTTTTTT. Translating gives CASSPRLSQRVGELFF.